The entry below describes one TCR beta chain. Its antigen is currently unknown. The CDR3 consists of 16 residues. Germline lookup yields CDR1 SGHTS and CDR2 YDEGEE. Trimming shortened V by 4 bases and J by 2 bases, and 17 bases separated the two germline ends. This record comes from a study of glioma-infiltrating T cells. Amplification of TCR alpha and beta CDR3 regions from RNA used iRepertoire nested multiplex PCR. For one-step reverse transcription and amplification, about 90-400 ng of tissue mRNA or PBMC total RNA was used. TCRdb redid the calling of the multiplex PCR reads with MiXCR, one entry per CDR3 protein. The table lists about 190,000 distinct CDR3 sequences, more than 30% of them singletons. Study-level findings and limits: Tissue-blood divergence was below expectation in non-neoplastic patients, above in gliomas. Tissue and blood shared very few CDR3 sequences.

The chain links TRBV5-8 to TRBJ2-3, with TRBD1 as a possible D gene (6 bases). Sequenced sample: glioma tissue, nonneoplastic brain tissue, or PBMCs (not recorded which). This TCR came from a human donor with low-grade glioma or glioblastoma, undergoing nonglioma brain surgery, or in good health (not recorded which). CDR3 sequence reads: CASSLIFGTSTDTQYF. The CDR3 region has the DNA TGTGCCAGCAGCCTAATTTTCGGGACATCCACAGATACGCAGTATTTT.